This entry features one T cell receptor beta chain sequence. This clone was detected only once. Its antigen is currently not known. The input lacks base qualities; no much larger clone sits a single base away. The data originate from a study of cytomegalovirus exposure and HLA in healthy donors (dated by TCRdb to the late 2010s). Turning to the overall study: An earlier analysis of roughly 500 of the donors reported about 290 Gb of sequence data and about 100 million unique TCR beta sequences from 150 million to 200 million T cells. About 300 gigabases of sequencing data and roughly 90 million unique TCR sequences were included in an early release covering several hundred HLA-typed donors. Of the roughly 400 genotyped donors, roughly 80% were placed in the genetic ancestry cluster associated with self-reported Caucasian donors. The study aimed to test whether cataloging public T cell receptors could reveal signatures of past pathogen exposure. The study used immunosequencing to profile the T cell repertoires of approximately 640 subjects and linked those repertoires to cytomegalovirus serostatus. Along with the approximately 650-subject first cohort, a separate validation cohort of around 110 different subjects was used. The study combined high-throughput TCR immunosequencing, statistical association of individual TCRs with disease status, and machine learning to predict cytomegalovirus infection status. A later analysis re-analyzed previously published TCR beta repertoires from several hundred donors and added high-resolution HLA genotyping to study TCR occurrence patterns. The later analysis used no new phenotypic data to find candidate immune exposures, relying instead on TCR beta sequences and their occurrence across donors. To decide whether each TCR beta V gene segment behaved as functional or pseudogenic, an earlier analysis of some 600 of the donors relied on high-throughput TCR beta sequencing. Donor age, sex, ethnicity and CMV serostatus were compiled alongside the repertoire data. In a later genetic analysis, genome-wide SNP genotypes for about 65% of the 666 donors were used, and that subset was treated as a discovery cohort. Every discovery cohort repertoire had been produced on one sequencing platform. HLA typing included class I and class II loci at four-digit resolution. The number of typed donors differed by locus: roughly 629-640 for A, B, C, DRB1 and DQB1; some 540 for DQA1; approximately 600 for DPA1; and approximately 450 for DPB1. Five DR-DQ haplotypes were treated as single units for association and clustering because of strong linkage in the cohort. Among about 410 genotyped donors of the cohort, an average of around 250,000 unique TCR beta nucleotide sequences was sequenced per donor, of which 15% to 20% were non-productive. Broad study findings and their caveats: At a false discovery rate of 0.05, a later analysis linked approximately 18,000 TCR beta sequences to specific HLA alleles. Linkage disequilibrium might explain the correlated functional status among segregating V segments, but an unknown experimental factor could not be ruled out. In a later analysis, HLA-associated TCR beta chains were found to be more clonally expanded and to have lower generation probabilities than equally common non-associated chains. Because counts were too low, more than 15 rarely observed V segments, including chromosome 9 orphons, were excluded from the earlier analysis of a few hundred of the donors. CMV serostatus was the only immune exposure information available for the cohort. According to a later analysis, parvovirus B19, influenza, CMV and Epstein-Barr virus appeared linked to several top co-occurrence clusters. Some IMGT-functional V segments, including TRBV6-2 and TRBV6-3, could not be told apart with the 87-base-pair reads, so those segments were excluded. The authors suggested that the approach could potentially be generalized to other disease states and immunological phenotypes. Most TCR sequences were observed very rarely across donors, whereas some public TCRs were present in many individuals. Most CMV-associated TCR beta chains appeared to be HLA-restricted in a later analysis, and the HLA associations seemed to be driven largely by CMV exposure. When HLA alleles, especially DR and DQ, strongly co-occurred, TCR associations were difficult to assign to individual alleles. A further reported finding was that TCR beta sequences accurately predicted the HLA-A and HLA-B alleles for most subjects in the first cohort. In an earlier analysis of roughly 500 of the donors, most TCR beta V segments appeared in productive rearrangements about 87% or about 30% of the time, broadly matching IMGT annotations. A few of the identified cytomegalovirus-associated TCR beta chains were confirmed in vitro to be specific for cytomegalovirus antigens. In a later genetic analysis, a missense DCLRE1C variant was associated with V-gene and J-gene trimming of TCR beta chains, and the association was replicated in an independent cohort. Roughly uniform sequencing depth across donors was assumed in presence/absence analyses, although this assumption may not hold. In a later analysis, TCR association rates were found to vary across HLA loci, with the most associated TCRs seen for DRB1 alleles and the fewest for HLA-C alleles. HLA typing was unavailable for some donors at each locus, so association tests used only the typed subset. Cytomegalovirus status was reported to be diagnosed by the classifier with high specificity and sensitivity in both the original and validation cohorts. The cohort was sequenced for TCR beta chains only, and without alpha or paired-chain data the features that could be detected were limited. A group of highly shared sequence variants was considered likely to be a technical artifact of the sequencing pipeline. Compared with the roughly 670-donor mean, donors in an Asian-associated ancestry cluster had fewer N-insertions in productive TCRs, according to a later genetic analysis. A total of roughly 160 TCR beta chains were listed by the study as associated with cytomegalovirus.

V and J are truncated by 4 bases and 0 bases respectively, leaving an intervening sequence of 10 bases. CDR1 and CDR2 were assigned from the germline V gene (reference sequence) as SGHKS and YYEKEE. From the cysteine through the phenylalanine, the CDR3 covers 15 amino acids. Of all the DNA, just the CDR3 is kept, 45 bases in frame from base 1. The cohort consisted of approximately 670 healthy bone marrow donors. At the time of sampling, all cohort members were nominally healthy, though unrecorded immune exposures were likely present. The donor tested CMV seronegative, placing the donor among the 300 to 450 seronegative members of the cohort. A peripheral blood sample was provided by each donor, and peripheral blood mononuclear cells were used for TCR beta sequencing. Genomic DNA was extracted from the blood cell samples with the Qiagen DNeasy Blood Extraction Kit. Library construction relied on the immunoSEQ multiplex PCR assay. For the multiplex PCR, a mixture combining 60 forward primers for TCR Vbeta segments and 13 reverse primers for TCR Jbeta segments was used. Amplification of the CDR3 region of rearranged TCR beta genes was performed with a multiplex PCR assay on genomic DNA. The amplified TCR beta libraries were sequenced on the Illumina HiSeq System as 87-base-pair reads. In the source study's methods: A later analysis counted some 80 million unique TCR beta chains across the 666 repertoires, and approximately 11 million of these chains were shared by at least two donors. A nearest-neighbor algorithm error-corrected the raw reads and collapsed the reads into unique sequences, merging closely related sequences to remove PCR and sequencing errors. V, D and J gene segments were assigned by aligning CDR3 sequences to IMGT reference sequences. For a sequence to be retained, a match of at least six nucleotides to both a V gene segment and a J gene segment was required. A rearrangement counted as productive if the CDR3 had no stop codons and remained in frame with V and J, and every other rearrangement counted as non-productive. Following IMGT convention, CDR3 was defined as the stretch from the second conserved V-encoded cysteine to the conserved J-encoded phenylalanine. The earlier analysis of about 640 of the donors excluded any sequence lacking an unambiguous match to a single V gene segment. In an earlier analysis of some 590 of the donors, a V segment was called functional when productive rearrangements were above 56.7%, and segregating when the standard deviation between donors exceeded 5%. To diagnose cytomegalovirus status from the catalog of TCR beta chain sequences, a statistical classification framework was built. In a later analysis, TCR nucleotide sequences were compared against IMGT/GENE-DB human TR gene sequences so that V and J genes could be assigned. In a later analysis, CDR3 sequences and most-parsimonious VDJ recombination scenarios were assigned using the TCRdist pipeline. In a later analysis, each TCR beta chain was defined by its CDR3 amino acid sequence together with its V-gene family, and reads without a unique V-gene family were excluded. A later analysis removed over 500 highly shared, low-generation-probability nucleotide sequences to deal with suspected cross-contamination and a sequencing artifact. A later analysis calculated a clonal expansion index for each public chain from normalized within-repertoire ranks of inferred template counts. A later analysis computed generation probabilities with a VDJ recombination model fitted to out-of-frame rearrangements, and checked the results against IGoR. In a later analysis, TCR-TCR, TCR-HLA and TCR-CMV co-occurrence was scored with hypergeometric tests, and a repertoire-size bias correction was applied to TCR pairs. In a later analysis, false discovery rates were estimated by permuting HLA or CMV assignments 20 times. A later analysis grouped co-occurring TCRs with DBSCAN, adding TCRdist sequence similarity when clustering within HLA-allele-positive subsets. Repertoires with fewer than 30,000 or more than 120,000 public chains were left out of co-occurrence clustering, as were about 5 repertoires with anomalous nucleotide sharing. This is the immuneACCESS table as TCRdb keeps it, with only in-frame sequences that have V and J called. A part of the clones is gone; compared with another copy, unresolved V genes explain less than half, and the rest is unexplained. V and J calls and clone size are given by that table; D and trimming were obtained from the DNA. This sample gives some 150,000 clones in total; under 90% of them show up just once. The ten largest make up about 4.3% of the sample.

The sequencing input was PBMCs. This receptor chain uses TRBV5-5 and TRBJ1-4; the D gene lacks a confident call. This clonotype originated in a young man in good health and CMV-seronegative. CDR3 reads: CASSLGVATNEKLFF. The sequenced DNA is TGTGCCAGCAGCCTGGGAGTTGCAACTAATGAAAAACTGTTTTTT.